The 26 T cell receptor beta chains below were found in one sample sequenced in a study of T-cell memory formation after mild COVID-19. TCRdb passed the 5' RACE reads through MiXCR, listing each CDR3 protein once. Among about 270,000 distinct CDR3 sequences listed, around 15% were seen once. Sequencing input: PBMCs or a T cell subset sorted from them (not recorded which). The receptors were gathered from a man younger than 35 who had mild COVID-19 (a few samples of this study predate the infection). Cell type and time point are not known.

The CDR3 loop is CASSPRGTGENYGYTF. The CDR3 DNA reads as TGCGCCAGCAGTCCGCGGGGGACAGGTGAAAACTATGGCTACACCTTC. The V and J genes are TRBV5-1 and TRBJ1-2; 8 positions match TRBD1. Losses at the gene ends were 5 bases for V and 2 bases for J; bases not matched to a gene: 11. CDR3 length: 16 amino acids. Germline loops: CDR1 SGHRS, CDR2 YFSETQ.

This clonotype was counted many times. The gene calls are TRBV7-3 and TRBJ2-5; 9 nucleotides align to TRBD2. The CDR3 consists of 16 residues. Germline V gene data show CDR1 as SGHTA and CDR2 as FQGTGA. With 0 bases clipped from V and 2 bases from J, the junction kept 4 bases outside the gene matches. CDR3 region: CASSLTPLAGQETQYF. The CDR3 DNA reads TGTGCCAGCAGCTTAACCCCCCTAGCGGGGCAAGAGACCCAGTACTTC. Based on the CDR3 plus reference TRBV7-3 and TRBJ2-5, the full variable domain is GAGVSQTPSNKVTEKGKYVELRCDPISGHTALYWYRQSLGQGPEFLIYFQGTGAADDSGLPNDRFFAVRPEGSVSTLKIQRTERGDSAVYLCASSLTPLAGQETQYFGPGTRLLVL.

V and J are TRBV29-1 and TRBJ1-2, with D unresolved. The CDR3 length is 10 residues. Trimming stripped 8 bases from V and 11 bases from J, with 15 bases between. Germline CDR1 and CDR2: SQVTM and ANQGSEA. The DNA for the CDR3 is TGCAGCACGTACGGGTTGCGGTACACCTTC. Translating gives CSTYGLRYTF.

A few counts support this clonotype. The chain joins TRBV29-1 to TRBJ2-5; D gene uncertain. V gave up 6 bases and J gave up 0 bases, with 11 bases separating them. The CDR3 is made up of 13 amino acids. In germline, CDR1 is SQVTM, CDR2 ANQGSEA. For the CDR3, the DNA is TGCAGCGTGACGGACGGCTACCAAGAGACCCAGTACTTC. It encodes CSVTDGYQETQYF.

This clonotype showed up just a few times. CDR3 nucleotides: TGTGCCACCGGGATGGAGAACACCGGGGAGCTGTTTTTT. The encoded protein is CATGMENTGELFF. V is TRBV24-1 and J is TRBJ2-2, with unresolved D. The V and J ends lost 9 bases and 1 base respectively, with 8 bases between them. Germline V gene lookup returns CDR1 KGHDR and CDR2 SFDVKD. The CDR3 totals 13 residues.

This chain links TRBV20-1 with TRBJ1-6; D gene uncertain. This CDR3 has 15 residues. V was clipped by 3 bases and J by 6 bases, with 15 bases between them. Germline V gene data show CDR1 as DFQATT and CDR2 as SNEGSKA (reference sequence). Written as DNA, the CDR3 is TGCAGTGCTAGTAGCCAAGGGAGTGGTAATTCACCCCTCCACTTT. This encodes CSASSQGSGNSPLHF.

Only a few counts were recorded for this clonotype. This chain connects TRBV4-1 to TRBJ2-7, with D possibly matching TRBD1 (5 bases). The V end was cut by 1 base, the J end by 9 bases, with 16 bases between. CDR1 and CDR2 from the germline V gene are MGHRA and YSYEKL. This CDR3 has 14 amino acids. CDR3 region: CASSQAGRDTVQYF. CDR3 sequence (DNA): TGCGCCAGCAGCCAAGCGGGCAGGGATACTGTGCAGTACTTC.

The chain links TRBV24-1 to TRBJ2-2; a weak D match, TRBD1 (5 bases). The V gene lost 6 bases and the J gene lost 1 base, with 11 bases spanning the gap. CDR1 and CDR2 (germline): KGHDR, SFDVKD. This CDR3 region has 15 residues. DNA of the CDR3: TGTGCCACCAGTACCCGGACACTGAACACCGGGGAGCTGTTTTTT. Encoded protein: CATSTRTLNTGELFF.

This clonotype was recorded a few times. V is TRBV19 and J is TRBJ1-5; 7 nucleotides line up with TRBD1. This CDR3 has 15 residues. Trimming removed 6 bases from V and 0 bases from J; junction bases left unmatched: 5. Germline V lookup: CDR1 LNHDA, CDR2 SQIVND (reference sequence). The CDR3, as DNA: TGTGCCAGTAGATTGGGGACAGCTAGCAATCAGCCCCAGCATTTT. Protein: CASRLGTASNQPQHF.

This clonotype was observed a few times. CDR3 DNA: TGTGCCAGCAGCTCCACGGGGTTAAATTCACCCCTCCACTTT. This codes for CASSSTGLNSPLHF. This chain uses TRBV5-5 with TRBJ1-6; D remains ambiguous. Germline loops: CDR1 SGHKS, CDR2 YYEKEE (reference sequence). Trimming stripped 3 bases from V and 7 bases from J, with 11 bases between. This CDR3 region has 14 residues.

This clonotype appeared a few times. The chain employs TRBV5-1 and TRBJ2-4; 8 bases fit TRBD1. This CDR3 contains 14 residues. Trimming at V came to 2 bases and at J to 6 bases, leaving 4 bases not matched to a gene. From germline, CDR1 is SGHRS and CDR2 YFSETQ. The CDR3 here is CASSLDRGGNIQYF. CDR3 in DNA: TGCGCCAGCAGCTTAGACAGGGGTGGAAACATTCAGTACTTC.

The rearrangement joins TRBV6-2 or TRBV6-3 to TRBJ1-1, with TRBD1 as a possible D gene (5 bases). Germline-derived CDR1 and CDR2 are MNHEY and SVGEGT. The CDR3 is made up of 14 amino acids. V shed 2 bases and J shed 7 bases, with 14 bases lying between them. In nucleotides, the CDR3 is TGTGCCAGCAGTTACCCGAACCTTGGGGGTGAAGCTTTCTTT. Its protein is CASSYPNLGGEAFF.

In regard to this clonotype: At one end, the junction sequence differs from germline, possibly due to a read error. The chain links TRBV2 to TRBJ2-3, with D perhaps assigned TRBD1 or TRBD2 (5 bases each). Looked up from germline, CDR1 is SNHLY and CDR2 is FYNNEI. This CDR3 spans 14 amino acids. The CDR3 sequence is CATTPGPRTVTQYF. The CDR3 DNA is TGTGCCACTACACCGGGACCTCGCACAGTTACGCAGTATTTT. The full variable domain, its missing parts supplied by reference TRBV2 and TRBJ2-3, is EPEVTQTPSHQVTQMGQEVILRCVPISNHLYFYWYRQILGQKVEFLVSFYNNEISEKSEIFDDQFSVERPDGSNFTLKIRSTKLEDSAMYFCATTPGPRTVTQYFGPGTRLTVL.

This clonotype has a handful of counts. The genes are TRBV20-1 and TRBJ1-1; a possible D gene is TRBD1 (5 bases). The CDR3 sequence is 14 residues long. Trimming removed 3 bases at V and 2 bases at J, with 13 bases between. CDR1 and CDR2 (germline): DFQATT, SNEGSKA (reference sequence). The CDR3 sequence: CSARKEGPNTEAFF. The CDR3 DNA sequence: TGCAGTGCTAGGAAAGAGGGACCAAACACTGAAGCTTTCTTT.

This chain uses TRBV7-2 with TRBJ2-3; D unresolved. The CDR3 spans 12 residues. V was pared by 3 bases and J by 7 bases, with 8 bases between. Germline V gives CDR1 SGHTA, CDR2 FQGNSA. The CDR3: CASSFDINTQYF. The CDR3 DNA reads as TGTGCCAGCAGCTTTGATATTAATACGCAGTATTTT.

This clonotype was seen at least ten times. The rearrangement links TRBV5-1 to TRBJ1-6, with 7 bases lining up with TRBD1. J lost 10 bases, V lost 2 bases, and 3 bases had no gene match. In germline, CDR1 is SGHRS, CDR2 YFSETQ. The CDR3 sequence is 13 residues long. CDR3 amino acids: CASSFDRESPLHF. The CDR3 nucleotides are TGCGCCAGCAGCTTCGACAGGGAGTCACCCCTCCACTTT.

The chain is built from TRBV9 and TRBJ1-2, with D maybe TRBD1 (6 bases). V gave up 2 bases and J gave up 4 bases, with 9 bases separating them. The length of the CDR3 is 13 residues. Germline V gene lookup returns CDR1 SGDLS and CDR2 YYNGEE. The CDR3 coding sequence is TGTGCCAGCAGCGTCCTAGGGGGCTATGGCTACACCTTC. Its translation: CASSVLGGYGYTF.

This rearrangement joins TRBV6-1 to TRBJ1-6, with D possibly being TRBD1 (6 bases). CDR3 length equals 14 residues. Per germline, CDR1 MNHNS and CDR2 SASEGT. V shed 6 bases and J shed 4 bases, with 10 bases lying between them. The CDR3 sequence: CASRRQEYNSPLHF. The CDR3, as DNA: TGTGCCAGCAGACGACAGGAATATAATTCACCCCTCCACTTT.

This clonotype has just a few counts. V is TRBV4-2 and J is TRBJ2-1; TRBD2 matches 11 bases. J lost 5 bases, V lost 2 bases, and 8 bases had no gene match. The CDR3 covers 17 residues. Per germline, CDR1 LGHNA and CDR2 YNFKEQ. The CDR3 sequence is CASSQRLAGGPNNEQFF. The DNA of the CDR3 is TGTGCCAGCAGCCAACGTCTAGCGGGGGGCCCGAACAATGAGCAGTTCTTC.

V gene TRBV2 combines with J gene TRBJ1-2, with TRBD1 matching 10 bases. The length of the CDR3 is 13 residues. The germline V gene has CDR1 SNHLY and CDR2 FYNNEI. Trimming at V came to 6 bases and at J to 9 bases, leaving 7 bases not matched to a gene. This chain's CDR3 is CASRRGTGVSYTF. DNA for the CDR3: TGTGCCAGCAGACGTGGGACAGGGGTTAGCTACACCTTC.

This clonotype came up a few times. This chain links TRBV4-1 with TRBJ2-1, with TRBD2 matching 9 bases. This CDR3 has 15 residues. Trimming removed 5 bases from V and 4 bases from J; junction bases left unmatched: 6. Germline V CDR1 and CDR2: MGHRA, YSYEKL. The CDR3 DNA reads as TGCGCCAGCAGCGCACTAGCGGGCCAATACAATGAGCAGTTCTTC. Its protein is CASSALAGQYNEQFF.

The chain uses TRBV5-6 and TRBJ2-7; no clear D gene. The V gene's germline CDR1 is SGHDT and CDR2 YYEEEE. V lost 3 bases to trimming and J lost 3 bases, with 13 bases between them. This CDR3 contains 14 residues. The CDR3 region is CASSWQAGFYEQYF. For the CDR3, the DNA is TGTGCCAGCAGCTGGCAGGCCGGATTCTACGAGCAGTACTTC.

Only a few counts were recorded for this clonotype. The chain employs TRBV29-1 and TRBJ2-2; D is undetermined. CDR1 is SQVTM, CDR2 ANQGSEA, per germline. The CDR3 runs 12 residues. V was pared by 7 bases and J by 1 base, with 7 bases between. Written as DNA, the CDR3 is TGCAGCGCCCTCAGGAACACCGGGGAGCTGTTTTTT. This codes for CSALRNTGELFF.

This clonotype was recorded many times. This chain joins TRBV5-1 and TRBJ2-3; tentative D call: TRBD1 (5 bases). Germline V gives CDR1 SGHRS, CDR2 YFSETQ. CDR3 length: 14 amino acids. V lost 6 bases to trimming and J lost 1 base, with 12 bases between them. This CDR3 reads CASTVGRGTDTQYF. The CDR3 nucleotides are TGCGCCAGCACGGTCGGCAGGGGCACAGATACGCAGTATTTT. Combining the CDR3 with reference TRBV5-1 and TRBJ2-3 gives the whole variable domain KAGVTQTPRYLIKTRGQQVTLSCSPISGHRSVSWYQQTPGQGLQFLFEYFSETQRNKGNFPGRFSGRQFSNSRSEMNVSTLELGDSALYLCASTVGRGTDTQYFGPGTRLTVL.

The V and J genes are TRBV29-1 and TRBJ1-1, with D possibly being TRBD1 (5 bases). With 6 bases removed from V and 6 bases from J, the gap between germline ends came to 20 bases. Germline V gene sequence: CDR1 SQVTM, CDR2 ANQGSEA. The CDR3 runs 14 residues. CDR3 DNA sequence: TGCAGCGTCGTACGCAACACCGGGGGAGCTGAAGCTTTCTTT. It encodes CSVVRNTGGAEAFF.

This chain links TRBV4-1 with TRBJ1-2; D remains ambiguous. In germline, CDR1 is MGHRA, CDR2 YSYEKL. Trimming removed 4 bases at V and 6 bases at J, with 15 bases between. This CDR3 has 14 amino acids. CDR3 sequence reads: CASSPRLESDGYTF. CDR3 in DNA: TGCGCCAGCAGCCCAAGATTGGAATCGGATGGCTACACCTTC.